This T cell receptor beta chain was captured by sequencing in a study of cytomegalovirus exposure and HLA in healthy donors. Study-level findings and limits: The authors considered a cluster of highly shared sequence variants likely to be a sequencing artifact. Fewer than 20,000 TCR beta sequences were associated with HLA alleles at 0.05 false discovery rate in a later analysis.

The PCR ran on 60 Vbeta and 13 Jbeta primers. Sequencing used immunoSEQ multiplex PCR; TCRdb keeps in-frame clones, though not all of them. The table lists 120,000 to 150,000 clones, roughly three quarters of them singletons. V was cut by 4 bases and J by 6 bases, with 16 bases left in between. The CDR3 runs to 14 residues. CDR1 and CDR2 from the germline V gene are GTSNPN and SVGIG (reference sequence). Points on this clone: Its antigen is not known.

The sample was PBMCs. This TCR was recovered from a man between 18 and 29 years old in good health and CMV-seronegative. This chain connects TRBV30 to TRBJ1-5, with a weak D call TRBD1 (5 bases). The CDR3 loop reads CAWNMGGEGQPQHF. The CDR3 nucleotides read TGTGCCTGGAACATGGGAGGGGAGGGTCAGCCCCAGCATTTT.